This T cell receptor beta chain emerged from a study of T cell responses to AZD1222 COVID-19 vaccine. Study conclusions and caveats: In all cases, repertoires were sampled only after the peak T cell response.

V was cut by 3 bases and J by 4 bases, with 12 bases left in between. From germline, CDR1 is LGHDT and CDR2 YNNKEL (reference sequence). This CDR3 contains 14 residues. As for this clone: Its target is unknown.

TCRdb's copy holds only in-frame clones and misses some; the assay was immunoSEQ multiplex PCR. The sample has 100,000 to 120,000 clones; around 80% are singletons. The clonotype originates from an adult in good health. Sequencing used peripheral blood, obtained on day 0 of AZD1222 vaccination. The chain joins TRBV3-1 (or the pseudogene TRBV3-2) to TRBJ2-5, with D perhaps matching TRBD1 or TRBD2 (5 bases each). The CDR3 loop reads CASSHLGTGETQYF. In nucleotides, the CDR3 is TGTGCCAGCAGCCACTTAGGGACGGGAGAGACCCAGTACTTC.